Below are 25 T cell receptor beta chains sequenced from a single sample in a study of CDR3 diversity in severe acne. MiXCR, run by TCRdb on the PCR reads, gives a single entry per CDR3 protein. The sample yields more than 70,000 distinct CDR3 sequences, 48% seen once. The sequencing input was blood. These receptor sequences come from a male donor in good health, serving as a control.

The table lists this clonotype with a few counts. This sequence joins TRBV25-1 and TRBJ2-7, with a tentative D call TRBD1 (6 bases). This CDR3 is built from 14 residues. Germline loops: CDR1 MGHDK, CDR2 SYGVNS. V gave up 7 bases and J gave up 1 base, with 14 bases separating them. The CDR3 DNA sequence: TGTGCCAGCATCGCGACAGGTGAATCCTACGAGCAGTACTTC. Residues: CASIATGESYEQYF.

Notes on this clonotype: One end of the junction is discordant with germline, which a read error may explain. CDR3 sequence (DNA): TGCGGCGTTGAAGAACGAGGGACATACTATGGCCACACCTTC. Translating gives CGVEERGTYYGHTF. The V gene is TRBV29-1, the J gene TRBJ1-2; D may be TRBD1 (6 bases). This CDR3 is built from 14 residues. The germline gives CDR1 SQVTM, CDR2 ANQGSEA.

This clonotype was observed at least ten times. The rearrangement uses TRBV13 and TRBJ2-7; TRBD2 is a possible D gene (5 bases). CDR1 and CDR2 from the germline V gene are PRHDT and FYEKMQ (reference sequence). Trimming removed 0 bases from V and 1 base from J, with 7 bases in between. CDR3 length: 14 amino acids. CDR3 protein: CASSLGRGSYEQYF. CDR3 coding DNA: TGTGCCAGCAGCTTAGGCCGCGGGTCCTACGAGCAGTACTTC.

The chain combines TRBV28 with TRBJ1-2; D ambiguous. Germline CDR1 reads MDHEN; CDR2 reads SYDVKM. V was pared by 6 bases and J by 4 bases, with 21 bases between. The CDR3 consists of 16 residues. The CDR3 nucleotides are TGTGCCAGCAGGCCACCCACAACTGGAAACCGCTATGGCTACACCTTC. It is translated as CASRPPTTGNRYGYTF.

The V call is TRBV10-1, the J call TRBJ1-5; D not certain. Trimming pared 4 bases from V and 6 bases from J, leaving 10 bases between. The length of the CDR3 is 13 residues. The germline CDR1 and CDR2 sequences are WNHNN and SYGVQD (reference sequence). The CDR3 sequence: CASSGGLGQPQHF. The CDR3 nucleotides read TGCGCCAGCAGTGGAGGCCTCGGTCAGCCCCAGCATTTT.

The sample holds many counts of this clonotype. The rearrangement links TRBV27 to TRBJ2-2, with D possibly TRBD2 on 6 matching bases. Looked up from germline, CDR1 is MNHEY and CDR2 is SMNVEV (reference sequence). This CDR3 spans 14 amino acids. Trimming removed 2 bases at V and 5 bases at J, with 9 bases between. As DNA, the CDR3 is TGTGCCAGCAGTTTAAGGGCGGGGACCGGGGAGCTGTTTTTT. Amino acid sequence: CASSLRAGTGELFF.

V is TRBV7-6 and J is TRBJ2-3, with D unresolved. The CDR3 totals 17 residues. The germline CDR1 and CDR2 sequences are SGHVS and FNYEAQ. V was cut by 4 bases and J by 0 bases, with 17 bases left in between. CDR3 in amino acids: CASSSIGPETSTDTQYF. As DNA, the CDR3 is TGTGCCAGCAGCTCAATCGGCCCTGAAACTAGCACAGATACGCAGTATTTT.

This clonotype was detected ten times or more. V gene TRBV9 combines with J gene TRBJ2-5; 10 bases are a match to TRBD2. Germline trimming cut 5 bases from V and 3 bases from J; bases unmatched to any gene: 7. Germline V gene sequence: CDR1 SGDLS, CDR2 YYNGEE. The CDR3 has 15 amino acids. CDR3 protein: CASRGHGTSEETQYF. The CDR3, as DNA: TGTGCCAGCAGGGGACATGGGACTAGCGAAGAGACCCAGTACTTC.

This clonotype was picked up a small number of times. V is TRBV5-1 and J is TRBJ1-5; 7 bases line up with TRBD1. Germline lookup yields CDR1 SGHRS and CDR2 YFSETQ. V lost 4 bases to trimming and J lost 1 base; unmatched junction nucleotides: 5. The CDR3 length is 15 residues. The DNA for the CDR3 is TGCGCCAGCAGCGAACCGACAGGGAGCAATCAGCCCCAGCATTTT. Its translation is CASSEPTGSNQPQHF.

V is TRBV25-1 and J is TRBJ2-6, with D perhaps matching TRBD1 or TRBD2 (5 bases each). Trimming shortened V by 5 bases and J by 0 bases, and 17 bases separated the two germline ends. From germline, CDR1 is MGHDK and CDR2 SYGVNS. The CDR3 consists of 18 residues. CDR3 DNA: TGTGCCAGCAGTCCCCAAGGAACAGGACTCTCTGGGGCCAACGTCCTGACTTTC. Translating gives CASSPQGTGLSGANVLTF.

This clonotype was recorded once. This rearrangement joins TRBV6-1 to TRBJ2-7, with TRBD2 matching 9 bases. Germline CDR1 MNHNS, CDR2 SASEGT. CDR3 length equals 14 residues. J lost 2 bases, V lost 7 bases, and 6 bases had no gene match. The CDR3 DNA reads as TGTGCCAGCAAAGCGGGGGGACAGACCTACGAGCAGTACTTC. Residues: CASKAGGQTYEQYF.

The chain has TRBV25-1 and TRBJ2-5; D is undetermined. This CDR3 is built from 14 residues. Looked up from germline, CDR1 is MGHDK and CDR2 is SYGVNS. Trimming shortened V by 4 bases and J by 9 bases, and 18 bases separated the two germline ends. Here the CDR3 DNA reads TGTGCCAGCAGTGGGCCCAAGGGCAATCAGCCCCAGTACTTC. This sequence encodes CASSGPKGNQPQYF.

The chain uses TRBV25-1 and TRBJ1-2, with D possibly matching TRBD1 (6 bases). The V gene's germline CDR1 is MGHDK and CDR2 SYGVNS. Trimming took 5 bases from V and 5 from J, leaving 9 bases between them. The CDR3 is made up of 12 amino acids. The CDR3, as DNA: TGTGCCAGCAGTTTACAGGGTTATGGCTACACCTTC. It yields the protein CASSLQGYGYTF.

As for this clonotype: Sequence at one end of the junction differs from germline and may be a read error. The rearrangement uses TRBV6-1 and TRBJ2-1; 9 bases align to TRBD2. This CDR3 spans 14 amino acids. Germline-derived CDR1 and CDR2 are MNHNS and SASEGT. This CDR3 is CASRGLAGYSEQFF. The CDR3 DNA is TGTGCCAGCAGGGGGCTAGCGGGGTACAGTGAGCAGTTCTTC.

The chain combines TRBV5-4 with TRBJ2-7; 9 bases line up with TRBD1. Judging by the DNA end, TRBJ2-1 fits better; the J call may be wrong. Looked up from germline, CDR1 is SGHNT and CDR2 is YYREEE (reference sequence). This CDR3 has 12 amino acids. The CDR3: CASSPTGGEQFF. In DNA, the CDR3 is TGTGCCAGCAGCCCGACAGGGGGTGAGCAGTTCTTC.

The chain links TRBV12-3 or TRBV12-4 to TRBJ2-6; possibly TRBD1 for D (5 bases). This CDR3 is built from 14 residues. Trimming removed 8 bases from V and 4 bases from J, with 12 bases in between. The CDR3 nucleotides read TGTGCCAGCTGGGGCGGAGCCGGGGCCAACGTCCTGACTTTC. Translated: CASWGGAGANVLTF.

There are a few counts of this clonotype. CDR3 protein: CATRDEGNTIYF. The CDR3 nucleotides read TGTGCCACCCGGGACGAAGGAAACACCATATATTTT. The chain employs TRBV24-1 and TRBJ1-3, with a tentative D call TRBD1 (5 bases). The CDR3 has 12 residues. V lost 9 bases and J 4 bases, leaving 9 bases between the germline ends. The V gene's germline CDR1 is KGHDR and CDR2 SFDVKD.

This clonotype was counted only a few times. CDR3 DNA: TGCAGTGCTGACGCCTCCTACGAGCAGTACTTC. Amino acids: CSADASYEQYF. The chain joins TRBV20-1 to TRBJ2-7; D is unresolved. Germline V gene lookup returns CDR1 DFQATT and CDR2 SNEGSKA (reference sequence). This CDR3 has 11 amino acids. Trimming stripped 5 bases from V and 0 bases from J, with 5 bases between.

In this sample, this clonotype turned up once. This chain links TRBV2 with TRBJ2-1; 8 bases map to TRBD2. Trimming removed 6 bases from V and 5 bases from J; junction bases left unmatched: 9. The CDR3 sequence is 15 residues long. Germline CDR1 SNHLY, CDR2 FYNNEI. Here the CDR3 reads CASRTGTSENNEQFF. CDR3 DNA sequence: TGTGCCAGCAGAACCGGGACTAGTGAGAACAATGAGCAGTTCTTC.

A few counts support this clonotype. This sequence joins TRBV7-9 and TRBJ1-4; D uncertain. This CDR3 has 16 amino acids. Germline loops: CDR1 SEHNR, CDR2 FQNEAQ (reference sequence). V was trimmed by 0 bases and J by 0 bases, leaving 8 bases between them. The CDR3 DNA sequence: TGTGCCAGCAGCTTAGCTATGGGTGCAACTAATGAAAAACTGTTTTTT. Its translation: CASSLAMGATNEKLFF.

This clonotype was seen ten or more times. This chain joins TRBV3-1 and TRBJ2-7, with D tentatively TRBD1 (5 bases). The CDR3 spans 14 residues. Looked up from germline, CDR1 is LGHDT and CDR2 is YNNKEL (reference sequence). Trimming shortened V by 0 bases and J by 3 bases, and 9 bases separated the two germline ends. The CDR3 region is CASSQDNRRYEQYF. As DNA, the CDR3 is TGTGCCAGCAGCCAAGACAACAGGCGCTACGAGCAGTACTTC.

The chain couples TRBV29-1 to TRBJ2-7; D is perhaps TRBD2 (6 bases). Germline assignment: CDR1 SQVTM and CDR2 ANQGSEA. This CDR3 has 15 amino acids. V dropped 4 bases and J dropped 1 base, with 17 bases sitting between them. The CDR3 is CSVATGWEVSYEQYF. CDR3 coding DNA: TGCAGCGTTGCGACCGGGTGGGAGGTTTCCTACGAGCAGTACTTC.

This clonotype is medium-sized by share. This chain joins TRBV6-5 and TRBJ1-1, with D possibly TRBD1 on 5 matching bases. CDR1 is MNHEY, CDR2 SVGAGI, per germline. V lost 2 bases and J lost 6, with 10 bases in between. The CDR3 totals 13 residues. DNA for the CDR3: TGTGCCAGCAGTTACGCTCAGGGTTCTGAAGCTTTCTTT. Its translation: CASSYAQGSEAFF.

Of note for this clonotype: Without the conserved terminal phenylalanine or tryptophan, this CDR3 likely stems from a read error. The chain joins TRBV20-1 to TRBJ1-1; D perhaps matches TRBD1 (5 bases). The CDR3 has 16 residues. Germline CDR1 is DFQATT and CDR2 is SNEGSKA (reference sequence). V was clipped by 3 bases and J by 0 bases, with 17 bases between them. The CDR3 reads CSARGNGARMNTEAFL. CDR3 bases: TGCAGTGCTAGGGGGAATGGGGCGCGGATGAACACTGAAGCTTTCCTT.

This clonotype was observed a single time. The CDR3 sequence: CASSYSMQGPQSYEQYF. CDR3 DNA: TGTGCCAGCAGTTACTCGATGCAGGGGCCTCAATCCTACGAGCAGTACTTC. The chain joins TRBV6-5 to TRBJ2-7; maybe TRBD1 (6 bases). Trimming shortened V by 0 bases and J by 1 base, and 16 bases separated the two germline ends. This CDR3 region has 17 residues. Germline lookup yields CDR1 MNHEY and CDR2 SVGAGI.